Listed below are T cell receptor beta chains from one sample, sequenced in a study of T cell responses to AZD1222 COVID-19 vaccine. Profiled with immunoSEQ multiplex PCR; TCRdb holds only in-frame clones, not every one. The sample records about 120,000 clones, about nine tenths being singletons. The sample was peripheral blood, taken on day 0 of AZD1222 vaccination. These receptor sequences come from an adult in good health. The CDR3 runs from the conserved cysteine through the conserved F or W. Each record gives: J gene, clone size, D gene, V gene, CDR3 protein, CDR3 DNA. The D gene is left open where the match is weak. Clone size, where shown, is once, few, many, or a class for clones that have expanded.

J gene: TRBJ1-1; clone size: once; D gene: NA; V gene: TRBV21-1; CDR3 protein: CASRGPSGTEAFF; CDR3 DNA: TGTGCCAGCAGAGGGCCCAGCGGCACTGAAGCTTTCTTT
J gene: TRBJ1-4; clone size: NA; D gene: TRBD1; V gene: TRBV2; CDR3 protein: CASSVGGLDEKLFF; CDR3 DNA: TGTGCCAGCAGTGTAGGGGGCTTGGATGAAAAACTGTTTTTT
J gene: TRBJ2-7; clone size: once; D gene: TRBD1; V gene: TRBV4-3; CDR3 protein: CASSQARGQGVYEQYF; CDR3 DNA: TGCGCCAGCAGCCAAGCACGAGGACAGGGGGTATACGAGCAGTACTTC
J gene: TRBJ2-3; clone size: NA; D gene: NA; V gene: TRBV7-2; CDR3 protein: CASSLGASVSTDTQYF; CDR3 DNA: TGTGCCAGCAGCTTAGGTGCTAGCGTTAGCACAGATACGCAGTATTTT
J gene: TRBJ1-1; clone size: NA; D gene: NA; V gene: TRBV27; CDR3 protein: CASSFRRVNTEAFF; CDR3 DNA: TGTGCCAGCAGTTTTCGTAGGGTGAACACTGAAGCTTTCTTT
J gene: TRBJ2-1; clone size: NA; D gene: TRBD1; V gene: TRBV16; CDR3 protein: CASSRGFGQGNNEQFF; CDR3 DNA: TGTGCCAGCAGCCGAGGTTTCGGACAGGGAAACAATGAGCAGTTCTTC
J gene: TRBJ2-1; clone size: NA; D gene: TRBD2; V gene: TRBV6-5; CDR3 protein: CASRPTSGVYNEQFF; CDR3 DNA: TGTGCCAGCAGGCCGACTAGCGGGGTCTACAATGAGCAGTTCTTC
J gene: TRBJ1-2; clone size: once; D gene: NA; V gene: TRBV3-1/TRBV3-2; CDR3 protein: CASSQVMYGYTF; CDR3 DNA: TGTGCCAGCAGCCAAGTTATGTATGGCTACACCTTC
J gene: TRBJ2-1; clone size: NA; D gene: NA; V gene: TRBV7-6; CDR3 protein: CASSLVLGGQSYNEQFF; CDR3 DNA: TGTGCCAGCAGCTTAGTATTGGGGGGGCAATCCTACAATGAGCAGTTCTTC
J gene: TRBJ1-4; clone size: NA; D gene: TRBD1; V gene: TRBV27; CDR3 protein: CASKGQSFGKLFF; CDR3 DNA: TGTGCCAGCAAGGGACAGTCCTTTGGAAAACTGTTTTTT
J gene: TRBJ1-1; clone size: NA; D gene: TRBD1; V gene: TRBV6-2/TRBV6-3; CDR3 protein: CASSYTGGNTEAFF; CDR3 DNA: TGTGCCAGCAGTTACACAGGGGGGAACACTGAAGCTTTCTTT
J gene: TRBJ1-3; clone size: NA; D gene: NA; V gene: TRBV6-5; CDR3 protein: CASSYSQTLGNTIYF; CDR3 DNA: TGTGCCAGCAGTTACTCACAGACTCTTGGAAACACCATATATTTT
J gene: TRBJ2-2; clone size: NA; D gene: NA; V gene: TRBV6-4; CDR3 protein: CANVGELFF; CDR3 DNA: TGTGCGAACGTCGGGGAGCTGTTTTTT
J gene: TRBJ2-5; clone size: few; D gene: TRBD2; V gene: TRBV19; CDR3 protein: CASRAGGPGETQYF; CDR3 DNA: TGTGCCAGTCGAGCGGGGGGGCCGGGGGAGACCCAGTACTTC
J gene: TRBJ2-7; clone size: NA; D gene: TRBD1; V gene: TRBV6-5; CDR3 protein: CASSYGGTGYEQYF; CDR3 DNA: TGTGCCAGCAGTTACGGCGGGACAGGGTACGAGCAGTACTTC
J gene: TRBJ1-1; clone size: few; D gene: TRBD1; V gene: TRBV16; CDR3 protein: CASSQGWTGVDEAFF; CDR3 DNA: TGTGCCAGCAGCCAAGGATGGACAGGGGTGGATGAAGCTTTCTTT
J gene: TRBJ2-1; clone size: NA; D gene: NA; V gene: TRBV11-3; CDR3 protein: CASSLVGYSEQFF; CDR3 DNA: TGTGCCAGCAGCTTAGTAGGTTATTCGGAGCAGTTCTTC
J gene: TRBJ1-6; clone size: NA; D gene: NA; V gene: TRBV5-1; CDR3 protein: CASSLTSSYNSPLHF; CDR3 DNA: TGCGCCAGCAGCCTGACAAGCTCCTATAATTCACCCCTCCACTTT
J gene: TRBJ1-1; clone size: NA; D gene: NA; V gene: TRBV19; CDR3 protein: CASSIRGQLTYETEAFF; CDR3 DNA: TGTGCCAGTAGTATCAGAGGGCAGCTCACTTACGAAACTGAAGCTTTCTTT
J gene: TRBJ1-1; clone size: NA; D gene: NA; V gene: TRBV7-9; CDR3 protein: CASSLGGQTPEAFF; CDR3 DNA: TGTGCCAGCAGCCTGGGGGGCCAGACCCCTGAAGCTTTCTTT
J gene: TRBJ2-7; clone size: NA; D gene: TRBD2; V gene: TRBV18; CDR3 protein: CASSPAGDSEQYF; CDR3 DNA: TGTGCCAGCTCACCGGCGGGGGATAGCGAGCAGTACTTC
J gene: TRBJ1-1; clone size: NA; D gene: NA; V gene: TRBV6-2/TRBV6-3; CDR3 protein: CASSHGTEAFF; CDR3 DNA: TGTGCCAGCAGCCACGGGACTGAAGCTTTCTTT
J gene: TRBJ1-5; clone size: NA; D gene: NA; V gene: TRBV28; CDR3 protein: CASSFSRDGNQPQHF; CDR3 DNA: TGTGCCAGCAGTTTTTCCAGGGATGGGAATCAGCCCCAGCATTTT
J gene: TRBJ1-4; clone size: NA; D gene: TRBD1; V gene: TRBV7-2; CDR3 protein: CASSFPQGGLNEKLFF; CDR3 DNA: TGTGCCAGCAGCTTCCCTCAGGGGGGATTGAATGAAAAACTGTTTTTT
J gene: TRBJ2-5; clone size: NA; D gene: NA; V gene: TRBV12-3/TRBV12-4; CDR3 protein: CASSSPATWTQYF; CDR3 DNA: TGTGCCAGCAGTTCCCCGGCAACGTGGACCCAGTACTTC
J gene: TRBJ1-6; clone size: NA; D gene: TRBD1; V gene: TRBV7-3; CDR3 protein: CASSSGQGGYNSPLHF; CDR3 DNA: TGTGCCAGCAGCTCCGGACAGGGCGGCTATAATTCACCCCTCCACTTT
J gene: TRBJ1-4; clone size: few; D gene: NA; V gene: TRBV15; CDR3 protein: CATSSTQQGREKLFF; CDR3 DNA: TGTGCCACCAGCTCTACCCAACAGGGACGTGAAAAACTGTTTTTT
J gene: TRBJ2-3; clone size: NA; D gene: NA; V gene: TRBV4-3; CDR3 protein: CASSQEGIGDRSTDTQYF; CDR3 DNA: TGCGCCAGCAGCCAAGAGGGGATCGGCGATCGGAGCACAGATACGCAGTATTTT
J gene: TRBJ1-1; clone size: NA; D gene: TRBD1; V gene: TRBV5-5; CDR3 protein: CASSQWDRGEAFF; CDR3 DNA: TGTGCCAGCAGTCAATGGGACAGGGGTGAAGCTTTCTTT
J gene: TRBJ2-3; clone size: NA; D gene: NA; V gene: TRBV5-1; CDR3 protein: CASSFGGVGTDTQYF; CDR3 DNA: TGCGCCAGCAGCTTCGGGGGAGTAGGCACAGATACGCAGTATTTT
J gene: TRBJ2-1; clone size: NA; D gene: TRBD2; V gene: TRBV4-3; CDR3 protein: CASSQEGTSGPRRSYNEQFF; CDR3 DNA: TGCGCCAGCAGCCAAGAAGGGACTAGCGGGCCCAGAAGGTCCTACAATGAGCAGTTCTTC
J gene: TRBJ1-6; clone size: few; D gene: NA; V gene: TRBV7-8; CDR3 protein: CASRRIQGSDSPLHF; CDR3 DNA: TGTGCCAGCAGACGCATTCAGGGATCAGATTCACCCCTCCACTTT
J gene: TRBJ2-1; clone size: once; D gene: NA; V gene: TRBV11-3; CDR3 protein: CASSYETGNEQFF; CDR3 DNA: TGTGCCAGCAGCTACGAGACCGGGAATGAGCAGTTCTTC
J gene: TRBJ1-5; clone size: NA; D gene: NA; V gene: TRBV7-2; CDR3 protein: CASSLGPDRIQPQHF; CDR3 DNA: TGTGCCAGCAGCTTAGGGCCAGACCGCATACAGCCCCAGCATTTT
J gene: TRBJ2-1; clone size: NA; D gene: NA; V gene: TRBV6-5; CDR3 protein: CASSYFRGTAGEQFF; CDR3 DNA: TGTGCCAGCAGTTATTTTCGGGGAACCGCGGGTGAGCAGTTCTTC
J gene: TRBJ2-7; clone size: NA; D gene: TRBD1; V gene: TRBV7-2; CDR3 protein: CASSSSYRGEQYF; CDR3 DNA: TGTGCCAGCAGCTCCTCCTACAGGGGCGAGCAGTACTTC
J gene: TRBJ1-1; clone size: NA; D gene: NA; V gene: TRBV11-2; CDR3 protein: CASSSFAEKDTEAFF; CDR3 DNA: TGTGCCAGCAGCTCCTTCGCCGAGAAGGACACTGAAGCTTTCTTT
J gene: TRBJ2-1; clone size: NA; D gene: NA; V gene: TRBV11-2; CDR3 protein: CASSLTHEQFF; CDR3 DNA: TGTGCCAGCAGCTTAACACATGAGCAGTTCTTC
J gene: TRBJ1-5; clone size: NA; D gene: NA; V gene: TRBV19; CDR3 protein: CASSIAGESRQPQHF; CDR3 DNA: TGTGCCAGTAGTATAGCTGGGGAGAGCCGACAGCCCCAGCATTTT
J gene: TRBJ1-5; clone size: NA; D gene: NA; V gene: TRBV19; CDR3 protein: CASSSETRAWGQPQHF; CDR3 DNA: TGTGCCAGTAGTTCCGAAACCCGGGCCTGGGGGCAGCCCCAGCATTTT
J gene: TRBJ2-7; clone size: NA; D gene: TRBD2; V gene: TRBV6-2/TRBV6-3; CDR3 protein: CASSSLRLAASKTYEQYF; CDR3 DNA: TGTGCCAGCAGTTCGTTGAGACTAGCGGCCTCTAAGACCTACGAGCAGTACTTC
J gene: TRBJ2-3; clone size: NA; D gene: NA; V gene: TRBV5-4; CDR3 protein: CASSLGATGTDTQYF; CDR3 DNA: TGTGCCAGCAGCTTGGGGGCCACAGGAACAGATACGCAGTATTTT